Listed below are T cell receptor beta chains from one sample, sequenced in a study of T cells expressing NK-cell markers. With the 5' RACE reads reprocessed, TCRdb shows one record per CDR3 protein and no DNA. This sample's clone table lists about 460,000 distinct CDR3 sequences. The sequencing input was blood T cells: a sorted CD56 or NKG2C T cell subset, CD4+ or CD8+ T cells, or bulk PBMC T cells (not recorded which). These receptors came from a woman between 45 and 65 years old in good health. Both conserved end residues are part of each CDR3.

v_gene: TRBV6-6; j_gene: TRBJ1-5; CDR3aa: CASSYSRGAGEGGNQPQHF
v_gene: TRBV5-1; j_gene: TRBJ2-2; CDR3aa: CASGRDLNTGELFF
v_gene: TRBV20-1; j_gene: TRBJ1-2; CDR3aa: CSAITDSGANYGYTF
v_gene: TRBV6-1; j_gene: TRBJ2-2; CDR3aa: CASSEEMGRLTGELFF
v_gene: TRBV19; j_gene: TRBJ1-5; CDR3aa: CASRQGQGSNQPQHF
v_gene: TRBV12-3/TRBV12-4; j_gene: TRBJ1-6; CDR3aa: CASSFWGVGPSPLHF
v_gene: TRBV12-3/TRBV12-4; j_gene: TRBJ2-7; CDR3aa: CASSFRERMAEQYF
v_gene: TRBV4-1; j_gene: TRBJ2-4; CDR3aa: CASSPSLFITGPRDIQYF
v_gene: TRBV4-1; j_gene: TRBJ1-1; CDR3aa: CASSQDLQPRGAFF
v_gene: TRBV19; j_gene: TRBJ2-7; CDR3aa: CATSSGTIADEQYF
v_gene: TRBV29-1; j_gene: TRBJ2-2; CDR3aa: CSASGIRTGELFF
v_gene: TRBV20-1; j_gene: TRBJ2-3; CDR3aa: CSAIRQVRFLSTDTQYF
v_gene: TRBV6-5; j_gene: TRBJ2-1; CDR3aa: CASSSLSGRRNEQFF
v_gene: TRBV12-3/TRBV12-4; j_gene: TRBJ2-3; CDR3aa: CASSFDRGRTDTQYF
v_gene: TRBV5-6; j_gene: TRBJ2-3; CDR3aa: CASSLAGGGQQYF
v_gene: TRBV3-1; j_gene: TRBJ2-5; CDR3aa: CASSQEVAAVQETQYF
v_gene: TRBV6-2/TRBV6-3; j_gene: TRBJ2-2; CDR3aa: CASSLVAIGELFF
v_gene: TRBV10-3; j_gene: TRBJ2-2; CDR3aa: CAISESAQGTGELFF
v_gene: TRBV7-9; j_gene: TRBJ2-7; CDR3aa: CASSLGGASGNVPYEQYF
v_gene: TRBV5-6; j_gene: TRBJ2-1; CDR3aa: CASSLTWSDEQFF
v_gene: TRBV20-1; j_gene: TRBJ1-1; CDR3aa: CSARVTYTEAFF
v_gene: TRBV5-6; j_gene: TRBJ2-1; CDR3aa: CASSSSPRGDEQFF
v_gene: TRBV6-5; j_gene: TRBJ2-1; CDR3aa: CASSYPLAGKEFF
v_gene: TRBV5-1; j_gene: TRBJ2-3; CDR3aa: CASRRRAGSTDTQYF
v_gene: TRBV5-1; j_gene: TRBJ2-3; CDR3aa: CASSEGLSTDTQYF
v_gene: TRBV5-1; j_gene: TRBJ2-3; CDR3aa: CASSRGLAGNRGTDTQYF
v_gene: TRBV20-1; j_gene: TRBJ2-1; CDR3aa: CSVPRGRQSSYNEQFF
v_gene: TRBV18; j_gene: TRBJ2-7; CDR3aa: CASSPGVAGEPYEQYF
v_gene: TRBV12-3/TRBV12-4; j_gene: TRBJ1-2; CDR3aa: CASSWDPAGFRFYTF
v_gene: TRBV21-1; j_gene: TRBJ2-5; CDR3aa: CASRLQGEVETQYF
v_gene: TRBV3-1; j_gene: TRBJ2-3; CDR3aa: CASSQDSGGTQYF
v_gene: TRBV3-1; j_gene: TRBJ1-1; CDR3aa: CASSNRPQIAEAFF
v_gene: TRBV5-1; j_gene: TRBJ2-1; CDR3aa: CASSLAVGQGVLGPYNEQFF
v_gene: TRBV7-9; j_gene: TRBJ2-2; CDR3aa: CASTPTSGLTGELFF
v_gene: TRBV19; j_gene: TRBJ2-3; CDR3aa: CASSIGAGFTDTQYF